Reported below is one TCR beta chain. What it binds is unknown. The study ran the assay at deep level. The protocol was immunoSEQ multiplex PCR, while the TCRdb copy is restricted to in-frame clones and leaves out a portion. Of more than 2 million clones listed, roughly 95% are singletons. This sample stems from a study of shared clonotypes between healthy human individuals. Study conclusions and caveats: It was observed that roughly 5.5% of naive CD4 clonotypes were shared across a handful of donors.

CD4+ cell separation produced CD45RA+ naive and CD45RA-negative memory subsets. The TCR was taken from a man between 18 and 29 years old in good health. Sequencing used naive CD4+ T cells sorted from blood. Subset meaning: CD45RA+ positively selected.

The CDR3 DNA is TGTGCCAGCAGTCGGGACCGCTCCTACGAGCAGTACTTC. It translates to CASSRDRSYEQYF. The rearrangement uses TRBV13 and TRBJ2-7, with D perhaps being TRBD1 or TRBD2 (5 bases each). Trimming took 6 bases from V and 0 from J, leaving 9 bases between them. The CDR3 runs to 13 residues. Germline CDR1 reads PRHDT; CDR2 reads FYEKMQ (reference sequence). The entire variable domain, with the rest obtained from reference TRBV13 and TRBJ2-7, is as follows: AAGVIQSPRHLIKEKRETATLKCYPIPRHDTVYWYQQGPGQDPQFLISFYEKMQSDKGSIPDRFSAQQFSDYHSELNMSSLELGDSALYFCASSRDRSYEQYFGPGTRLTVT.